The present TCR beta chain was sequenced within a study of Ad26.COV2.S vaccination and SARS-CoV-2 variants. Overall study: In the study, Ad26.COV2.S was injected intramuscularly once, or twice 56 days apart.

Generated by immunoSEQ multiplex PCR, the TCRdb table keeps only in-frame clones and is missing some. Of fewer than 500,000 clones listed, 89% are singletons. Study-wide points: Placebo recipients trailed vaccine recipients in spike-specific TCR breadth.

On this clone itself: Its antigen remains unidentified.

The CDR3 length is 17 residues. The V end was cut by 7 bases, the J end by 4 bases, with 20 bases between. CDR1 is MDHEN and CDR2 is SYDVKM in the germline V gene. Treatment of the sample: approximately 18 received Ad26.COV2.S at low or high dose, single or two shots; 5 received placebo; per-sample allocation not given. Sampling was performed 63 days after the first vaccine or placebo injection. The administered vaccine (an Ad26 vector) expressed Wuhan-strain SARS-CoV-2 spike. The V and J genes are TRBV28 and TRBJ1-6; D is possibly TRBD1 (5 bases). The source of this sequence is a person aged 18-60 years who received the Ad26.COV2.S COVID-19 vaccine or a placebo. The source was peripheral blood, collected in a trial of Ad26.COV2.S vaccine versus placebo. DNA for the CDR3: TGTGCCAGCACCAGATACCCGGGGGAAGATTATAATTCACCCCTCCACTTT. This translates into CASTRYPGEDYNSPLHF.